This T cell receptor (beta chain) was identified in a study of cytomegalovirus exposure and HLA in healthy donors. PCR amplification relied on 60 Vbeta primers (plus 13 Jbeta primers). The protocol was immunoSEQ multiplex PCR, while the TCRdb copy is restricted to in-frame clones and leaves out a portion. The sample table sets out roughly 70,000 clones. Each donor was nominally healthy when sampled (though unrecorded immune exposures were likely). Trimming took off 2 bases at V and 0 bases at J, with 12 bases between the two ends. Germline V gene sequence: CDR1 MNHEY, CDR2 SMNVEV (reference sequence). The CDR3 has 16 residues.

The chain is built from TRBV27 and TRBJ2-3; TRBD1 is a possible D gene (6 bases). The sample consisted of PBMCs. This TCR came from a man aged 35-49 years in good health and CMV-seronegative. The CDR3 DNA follows: TGTGCCAGCAGTTTAGGGGGCCCCTATAGCACAGATACGCAGTATTTT. Amino acids: CASSLGGPYSTDTQYF.